Following are 10 T cell receptor beta chains from one sample sequenced in a study of blood T cell repertoires in COVID-19. The protocol was immunoSEQ multiplex PCR, while the TCRdb copy is restricted to in-frame clones and leaves out a portion. Of about 100,000 clones in the sample, roughly 92% were seen once. Sequencing was done on a sample of peripheral blood. These receptors came from a man in his forties or fifties with active COVID-19.

V is TRBV5-1 and J is TRBJ1-1; 9 nucleotides align to TRBD1. CDR1 SGHRS and CDR2 YFSETQ come from the germline V gene. CDR3 length equals 17 residues. Trimming took 4 bases from V and 0 from J; bases not matched to a gene: 10. CDR3 DNA: TGCGCCAGCAGCCTAGAAGGACAGGGGAGGGTGAACACTGAAGCTTTCTTT. This codes for CASSLEGQGRVNTEAFF. The full variable domain, completed using reference TRBV5-1 and TRBJ1-1, is KAGVTQTPRYLIKTRGQQVTLSCSPISGHRSVSWYQQTPGQGLQFLFEYFSETQRNKGNFPGRFSGRQFSNSRSEMNVSTLELGDSALYLCASSLEGQGRVNTEAFFGQGTRLTVV.

The chain links TRBV28 to TRBJ1-4; 7 nucleotides align to TRBD1. The V and J ends lost 6 bases and 7 bases, in that order; junction bases with no gene match: 11. CDR3 length equals 15 residues. CDR1 is MDHEN and CDR2 is SYDVKM in the germline V gene. Here the CDR3 reads CASSPRTGGSEKLFF. In nucleotides, the CDR3 is TGTGCCAGCAGCCCGAGGACAGGAGGCAGTGAAAAACTGTTTTTT.

The chain carries TRBV19 and TRBJ1-4, with 8 bases matching TRBD1. Germline CDR1 is LNHDA and CDR2 is SQIVND (reference sequence). The CDR3 totals 16 residues. The trim removed 3 bases at V and 3 bases at J, leaving 6 bases unmatched. CDR3 coding DNA: TGTGCCAGTAGTATGGCCAGGGGGCAAGCTAATGAAAAACTGTTTTTT. Its protein product is CASSMARGQANEKLFF.

The rearrangement uses TRBV9 and TRBJ1-2; D remains unclear. The CDR3 has 13 residues. Germline loops: CDR1 SGDLS, CDR2 YYNGEE. V dropped 4 bases and J dropped 6 bases, with 13 bases sitting between them. The CDR3, as DNA: TGTGCCAGCAGCCCGAGGTGGGAGCATGGCTACACCTTC. Translated: CASSPRWEHGYTF. The full variable domain, with the rest looked up from reference TRBV9 and TRBJ1-2, is DSGVTQTPKHLITATGQRVTLRCSPRSGDLSVYWYQQSLDQGLQFLIQYYNGEERAKGNILERFSAQQFPDLHSELNLSSLELGDSALYFCASSPRWEHGYTFGSGTRLTVV.

The chain employs TRBV5-3 and TRBJ2-3; 9 bases align to TRBD2. TRBV5-3 is given ORF status, its function remaining uncertain. The CDR3 contains 16 residues. V lost 3 bases, J lost 6 bases, and 11 bases stayed unmatched. The CDR3 loop reads CARSWVVAGGPDTQYF. As DNA, the CDR3 is TGTGCCAGAAGCTGGGTTGTCGCGGGAGGGCCGGATACGCAGTATTTT.

The V and J genes are TRBV18 and TRBJ2-1; 9 bases map to TRBD1. This CDR3 has 15 residues. Germline CDR1 and CDR2: KGHSH and LQKENI. V was pared by 5 bases and J by 0 bases, with 2 bases of the junction left unmatched. CDR3 protein: CASSGQGPSYNEQFF. The CDR3 nucleotides are TGTGCCAGCTCAGGACAGGGGCCCTCCTACAATGAGCAGTTCTTC.

The chain uses TRBV5-4 and TRBJ2-7, with 7 bases fitting TRBD1. CDR1 is SGHNT, CDR2 YYREEE, per germline (reference sequence). J gave up 3 bases and V 4 bases, and 10 bases lay outside the gene matches. The CDR3 totals 15 residues. The CDR3 DNA reads as TGTGCCAGCAGCCCCGAGGGGACAGCCTTCTACGAGCAGTACTTC. This encodes CASSPEGTAFYEQYF. Filled out from reference TRBV5-4 and TRBJ2-7, the complete variable domain reads ETGVTQSPTHLIKTRGQQVTLRCSSQSGHNTVSWYQQALGQGPQFIFQYYREEENGRGNFPPRFSGLQFPNYSSELNVNALELDDSALYLCASSPEGTAFYEQYFGPGTRLTVT.

This chain links TRBV21-1 with TRBJ2-2; the table names TRBD1, a call not compared with the DNA. TRBV21-1 is a recognized pseudogene. This CDR3 comprises 15 residues. CDR3 in amino acids: CAIPTGIWDTGELFF. CDR3 DNA sequence: TGTGCCATACCGACAGGGATTTGGGACACCGGGGAGCTGTTTTTT.

CDR3 protein: CASWLAASYEQYF. For the CDR3, the DNA is TGTGCCAGCTGGCTAGCGGCCTCCTACGAGCAGTACTTC. J is TRBJ2-7 and V is TRBV2; 7 bases map to TRBD2. The length of the CDR3 is 13 residues. CDR1 and CDR2 from the germline V gene are SNHLY and FYNNEI. After removal of 8 bases from V and 0 bases from J, the junction contained 4 bases not matched to a gene.

V is TRBV19 and J is TRBJ2-7; 8 nucleotides align to TRBD2. V shed 3 bases, J shed 3 bases, and the junction held 10 bases outside the gene matches. CDR1 and CDR2 (germline): LNHDA, SQIVND (reference sequence). This CDR3 has 16 residues. The CDR3 sequence is CASSIKVAGPFYEQYF. CDR3 DNA: TGTGCCAGTAGTATTAAGGTAGCGGGACCGTTCTACGAGCAGTACTTC. Full variable domain (rest looked up from reference TRBV19 and TRBJ2-7): DGGITQSPKYLFRKEGQNVTLSCEQNLNHDAMYWYRQDPGQGLRLIYYSQIVNDFQKGDIAEGYSVSREKKESFPLTVTSAQKNPTAFYLCASSIKVAGPFYEQYFGPGTRLTVT.